The T cell receptor (beta chain) described here comes from a study of T cells after yellow fever vaccination. The V gene's germline CDR1 is SGHAT and CDR2 FQNNGV. V lost 5 bases and J lost 15, with 26 bases in between. The CDR3 contains 15 residues. TCRdb called the 5' RACE reads again in MiXCR, with one record for every CDR3 protein. This table holds over 110,000 distinct CDR3 sequences, 7% to 9% found once. The sample holds a few counts of this clonotype. This rearrangement joins TRBV11-2 to TRBJ2-1; tentatively, D is TRBD1 or TRBD2 (5 bases each). Sequenced material: CD4+ T cells sorted from PBMCs, taken 5 days after the yellow fever booster vaccination. The TCR sequence derives from a man between 25 and 39 years old who received the YFV17D yellow fever vaccine. The CDR3 DNA sequence: TGTGCCAGCAGCCATCTTAGGGCAGGGCTCCCCGAGGGGTTCTTC. Translated, it gives CASSHLRAGLPEGFF.